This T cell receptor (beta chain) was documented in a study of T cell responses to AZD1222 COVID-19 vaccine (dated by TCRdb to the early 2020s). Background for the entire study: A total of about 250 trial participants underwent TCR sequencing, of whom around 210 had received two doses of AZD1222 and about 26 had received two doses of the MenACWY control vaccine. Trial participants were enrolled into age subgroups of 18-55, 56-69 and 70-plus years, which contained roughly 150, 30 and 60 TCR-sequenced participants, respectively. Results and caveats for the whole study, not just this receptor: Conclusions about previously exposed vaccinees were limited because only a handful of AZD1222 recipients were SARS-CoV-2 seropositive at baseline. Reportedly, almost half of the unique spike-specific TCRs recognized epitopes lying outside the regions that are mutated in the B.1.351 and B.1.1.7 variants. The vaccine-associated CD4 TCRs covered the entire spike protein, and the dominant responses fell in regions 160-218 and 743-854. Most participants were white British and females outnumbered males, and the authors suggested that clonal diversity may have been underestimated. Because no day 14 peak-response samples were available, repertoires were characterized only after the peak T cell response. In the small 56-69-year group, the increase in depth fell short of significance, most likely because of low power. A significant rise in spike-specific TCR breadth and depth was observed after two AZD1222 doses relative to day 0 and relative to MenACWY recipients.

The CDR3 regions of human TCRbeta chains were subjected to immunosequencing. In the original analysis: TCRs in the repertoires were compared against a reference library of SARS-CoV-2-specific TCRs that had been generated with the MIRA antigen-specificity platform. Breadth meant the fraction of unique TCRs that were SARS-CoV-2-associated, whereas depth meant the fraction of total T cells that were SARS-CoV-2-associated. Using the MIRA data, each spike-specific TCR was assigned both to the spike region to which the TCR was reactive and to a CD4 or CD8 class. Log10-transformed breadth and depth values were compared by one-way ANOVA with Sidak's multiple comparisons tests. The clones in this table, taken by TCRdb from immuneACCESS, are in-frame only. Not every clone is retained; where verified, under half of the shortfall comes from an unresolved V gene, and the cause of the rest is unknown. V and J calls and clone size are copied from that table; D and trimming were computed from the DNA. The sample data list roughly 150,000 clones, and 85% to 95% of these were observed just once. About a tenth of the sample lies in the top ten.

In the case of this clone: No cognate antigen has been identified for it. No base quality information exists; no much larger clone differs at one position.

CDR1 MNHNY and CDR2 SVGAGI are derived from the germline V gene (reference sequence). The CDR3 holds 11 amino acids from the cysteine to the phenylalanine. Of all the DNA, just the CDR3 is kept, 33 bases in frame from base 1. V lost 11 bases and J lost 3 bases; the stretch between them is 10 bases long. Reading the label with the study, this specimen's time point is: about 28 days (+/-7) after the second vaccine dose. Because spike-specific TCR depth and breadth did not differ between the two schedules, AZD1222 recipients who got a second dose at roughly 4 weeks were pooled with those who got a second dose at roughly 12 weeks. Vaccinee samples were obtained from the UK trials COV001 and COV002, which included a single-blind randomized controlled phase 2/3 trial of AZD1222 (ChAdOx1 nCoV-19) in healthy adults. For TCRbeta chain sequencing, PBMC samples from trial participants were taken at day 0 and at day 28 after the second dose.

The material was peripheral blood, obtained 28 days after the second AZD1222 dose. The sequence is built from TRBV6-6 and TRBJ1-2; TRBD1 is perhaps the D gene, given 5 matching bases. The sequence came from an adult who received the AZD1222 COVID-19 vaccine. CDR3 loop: CAVGGDYGYTF. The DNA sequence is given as TGTGCCGTCGGGGGGGACTATGGCTACACCTTC.